Detailed here is one T cell receptor (beta chain). Sequencing used immunoSEQ multiplex PCR; TCRdb keeps in-frame clones, though not all of them. The sample yields roughly 120,000 clones, about 80% seen once. These data belong to a study of radiotherapy plus CTLA-4 blockade in lung cancer. Trimming removed 7 bases from V and 8 bases from J; junction bases left unmatched: 14. From germline, CDR1 is MNHNS and CDR2 SASEGT. The CDR3 totals 15 residues. The chain couples TRBV6-1 to TRBJ1-5, with 7 bases fitting TRBD1. Specimen: peripheral blood, collected from a patient treated with radiotherapy plus ipilimumab. The sequence came from a human donor with non-small cell lung cancer that progressed on radiotherapy plus ipilimumab. Some clones in this sample may be carry-over from other donors' samples. The CDR3 reads CASKPSGTAAEPQHF. CDR3 nucleotides: TGTGCCAGCAAACCCTCCGGGACAGCGGCCGAGCCCCAGCATTTT.